One and the same sample provided the 10 T cell receptor beta chains below, sequenced in a study of human versus mouse CDR3 diversity and MHC coevolution. Generated by immunoSEQ multiplex PCR, the TCRdb table keeps only in-frame clones and is missing some. In the table there are about 81,000 clones, 85% to 95% of which are singletons. Sequencing was carried out using naive CD4+ T cells from blood. Subset defined: CD45RO-negative CD62L-positive naive CD4 T cells. These receptors were collected from a person aged 25-75 years in good health.

The chain combines TRBV29-1 with TRBJ1-2; 11 nucleotides match TRBD1. This CDR3 is built from 16 residues. The germline gives CDR1 SQVTM, CDR2 ANQGSEA. V lost 1 base, J lost 1 base, and 5 bases stayed unmatched. CDR3 in DNA: TGCAGCGTTGAAGGCGGGACAGGGGGAGGTAACTATGGCTACACCTTC. Its protein is CSVEGGTGGGNYGYTF.

This rearrangement joins TRBV29-1 to TRBJ1-4, with a possible D match to TRBD1 (5 bases). The CDR3 consists of 14 residues. The V gene lost 6 bases and the J gene lost 2 bases, with 13 bases spanning the gap. Germline CDR1 SQVTM, CDR2 ANQGSEA. CDR3 in DNA: TGCAGCGTGGGTGGGCCAGGGACTAATGAAAAACTGTTTTTT. It is translated as CSVGGPGTNEKLFF.

The CDR3 reads CASSLGRGATLAKNIQYF. Written as DNA, the CDR3 is TGTGCCAGCAGCTTAGGTCGCGGTGCCACGCTAGCCAAAAACATTCAGTACTTC. This rearrangement joins TRBV7-2 to TRBJ2-4, with D unclear. CDR1 and CDR2 from the germline V gene are SGHTA and FQGNSA. CDR3 length: 18 residues. Trimming left V 1 base short and J 0 bases short, with 16 bases between.

The chain recombines TRBV7-8 with TRBJ2-5, with a weak D call TRBD2 (6 bases). Germline V lookup: CDR1 SGHVS, CDR2 FQNEAQ. Trimming removed 3 bases at V and 2 bases at J, with 10 bases between. The CDR3 contains 14 residues. This chain's CDR3 is CASSFTGTQETQYF. The CDR3 DNA follows: TGTGCCAGCAGCTTCACCGGGACTCAAGAGACCCAGTACTTC.

J is TRBJ1-1 and V is TRBV9, with 10 nucleotides matching TRBD1. The J segment lost 2 bases and the V segment lost 4 bases, leaving 5 bases of the junction unmatched. Germline V lookup: CDR1 SGDLS, CDR2 YYNGEE. CDR3 length: 15 residues. The CDR3 sequence is CASSTGDRGNTEAFF. The CDR3 DNA follows: TGTGCCAGCAGCACAGGGGACAGGGGAAACACTGAAGCTTTCTTT. The variable domain in full, with the rest retrieved from reference TRBV9 and TRBJ1-1, is DSGVTQTPKHLITATGQRVTLRCSPRSGDLSVYWYQQSLDQGLQFLIQYYNGEERAKGNILERFSAQQFPDLHSELNLSSLELGDSALYFCASSTGDRGNTEAFFGQGTRLTVV.

The rearrangement uses TRBV15 and TRBJ1-6, with D unclear. V dropped 6 bases and J dropped 0 bases, with 6 bases sitting between them. The CDR3 has 14 residues. CDR1 is LNHNV, CDR2 YYDKDF, per germline (reference sequence). CDR3 bases: TGTGCCACCAGTTCCCGCTCCTATAATTCACCCCTCCACTTT. Translation: CATSSRSYNSPLHF.

This chain joins TRBV6-4 and TRBJ2-7; D is possibly TRBD2 (5 bases). The germline V gene has CDR1 MRHNA and CDR2 SNTAGT. Trimming stripped 7 bases from V and 2 bases from J, with 12 bases between. The CDR3 runs to 13 residues. The CDR3 coding sequence is TGTGCCAGCATCTCGGACTTACCCTACGAGCAGTACTTC. Protein product: CASISDLPYEQYF.

The genes are TRBV18 and TRBJ2-4; D gene unclear. Trimming removed 2 bases at V and 1 base at J, with 6 bases between. Germline V lookup: CDR1 KGHSH, CDR2 LQKENI. This CDR3 is built from 14 residues. Here the CDR3 DNA reads TGTGCCAGCTCACCAGAGGTGGCCAAAAACATTCAGTACTTC. Translation gives CASSPEVAKNIQYF.

This clone was detected only a few times. J is TRBJ1-5 and V is TRBV18, with a weak D call TRBD1 (5 bases). This CDR3 has 17 residues. Trimming shortened V by 5 bases and J by 5 bases, and 22 bases separated the two germline ends. Per germline, CDR1 KGHSH and CDR2 LQKENI. This CDR3 reads CASSIGQGPPFYQPQHF. The CDR3 coding sequence is TGTGCCAGCTCAATTGGACAAGGCCCTCCCTTTTATCAGCCCCAGCATTTT.

V usage is TRBV7-2 and J usage is TRBJ2-5; 13 bases agree with TRBD2. CDR1 is SGHTA, CDR2 FQGNSA, per germline. J was trimmed by 7 bases and V by 5 bases; bases with no gene match: 10. The CDR3 contains 16 residues. The CDR3 DNA follows: TGTGCCAGCAGCCGGACTAGCGGGAGCGGGTGGGGGACCCAGTACTTC. Amino acid sequence: CASSRTSGSGWGTQYF.